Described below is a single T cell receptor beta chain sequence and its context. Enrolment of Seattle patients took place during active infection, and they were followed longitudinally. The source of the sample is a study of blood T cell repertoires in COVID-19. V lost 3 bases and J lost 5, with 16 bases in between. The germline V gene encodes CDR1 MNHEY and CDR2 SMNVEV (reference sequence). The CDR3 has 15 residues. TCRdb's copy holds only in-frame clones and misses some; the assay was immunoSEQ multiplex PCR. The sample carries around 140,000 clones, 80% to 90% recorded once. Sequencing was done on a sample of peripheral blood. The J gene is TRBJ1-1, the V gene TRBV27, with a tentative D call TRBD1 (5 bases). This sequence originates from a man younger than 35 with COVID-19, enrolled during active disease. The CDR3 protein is CASSFIGGRWTEAFF. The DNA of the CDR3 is TGTGCCAGCAGTTTTATCGGGGGTCGGTGGACTGAAGCTTTCTTT.